The T cell receptor (beta chain) described here comes from a study of PD-1 blockade in classical Hodgkin lymphoma. Note on this clone: Its antigen is as yet unknown. The same CDR3 can be traced to other DNA sequences in this sample.

Study outcomes and limitations: A significant rise in TCR diversity was seen by C4D1 for CD4+ cells but not for CD8+ cells.

There are 12 residues in the CDR3. V lost 4 bases and J 4 bases, leaving 6 bases between the germline ends. CDR1 is SNHLY and CDR2 is FYNNEI in the germline V gene. The table came from immunoSEQ multiplex PCR; TCRdb's copy has only in-frame clones and leaves some out. The sample carries tens of thousands of clones, around 78% recorded once. There was relapse after autologous stem cell transplantation in every patient, and there was variation in brentuximab vedotin exposure. The source was peripheral blood mononuclear cells (PBMCs), collected before the second cycle of nivolumab. The V gene is TRBV2, the J gene TRBJ2-3, with a weak D call TRBD2 (6 bases). The clonotype comes from a human donor with classical Hodgkin lymphoma. CDR3 sequence reads: CASSGLADTQYF. The CDR3 DNA follows: TGTGCCAGCAGTGGACTAGCAGATACGCAGTATTTT.